The 25 T cell receptor beta chains below all came from one sample that was sequenced in a study of early stage breast cancer tumors. Libraries were prepared by immunoSEQ multiplex PCR; TCRdb keeps only in-frame clonotypes and omits some of them. This sample yields tens of thousands of clones, of which around 80% are seen a single time; around 3.7% belongs to the top ten. Source material: blood. Every receptor here comes from a person aged 25 to 39 with breast cancer.

The chain employs TRBV4-2 and TRBJ2-7, with TRBD2 identical over 10 bases. Germline loops: CDR1 LGHNA, CDR2 YNFKEQ. The CDR3 sequence is 17 residues long. The V gene end was trimmed by 0 bases and the J gene end by 4 bases; junction bases not matched to a gene: 9. CDR3 sequence reads: CASSQDISGRDLYEQYF. CDR3 nucleotides: TGTGCCAGCAGCCAAGATATCAGCGGGAGGGATTTATACGAGCAGTACTTC.

In this sample, this clone turned up once. The chain employs TRBV13 and TRBJ2-1; a possible D gene is TRBD2 (7 bases). V was shortened by 4 bases and J by 7 bases, with 14 bases between the two germline ends. This CDR3 contains 14 residues. Germline-derived CDR1 and CDR2 are PRHDT and FYEKMQ (reference sequence). CDR3 DNA sequence: TGTGCCAGCAGCTGGGGGCGGGGGTCGAATGAGCAGTTCTTC. Translating it yields CASSWGRGSNEQFF.

The chain joins TRBV5-6 to TRBJ2-5; 7 bases map to TRBD2. The CDR3 extends over 14 amino acids. Looked up from germline, CDR1 is SGHDT and CDR2 is YYEEEE. After removal of 0 bases from V and 5 bases from J, the junction contained 4 bases not matched to a gene. CDR3 residues: CASSLGPGGETQYF. In nucleotides, the CDR3 is TGTGCCAGCAGCTTGGGTCCCGGGGGGGAGACCCAGTACTTC. Full variable domain (remainder filled in from reference TRBV5-6 and TRBJ2-5): DAGVTQSPTHLIKTRGQQVTLRCSPKSGHDTVSWYQQALGQGPQFIFQYYEEEERQRGNFPDRFSGHQFPNYSSELNVNALLLGDSALYLCASSLGPGGETQYFGPGTRLLVL.

This clone is a singleton in its sample. The chain employs TRBV6-5 and TRBJ2-3; TRBD2 is a possible D gene (5 bases). Germline V lookup: CDR1 MNHEY, CDR2 SVGAGI. The CDR3 loop spans 14 amino acids. The germline V and J ends were trimmed by 10 bases and 1 base, with 15 bases remaining between them. Here the CDR3 reads CATARSSGTDTQYF. Written as DNA, the CDR3 is TGTGCCACCGCAAGGAGTAGCGGCACAGATACGCAGTATTTT.

This clone was picked up a small number of times. The chain is built from TRBV7-2 and TRBJ1-2; 9 bases agree with TRBD1. Germline V gene lookup returns CDR1 SGHTA and CDR2 FQGNSA. This CDR3 is built from 15 residues. The V gene end was trimmed by 1 base and the J gene end by 8 bases; junction bases not matched to a gene: 8. The CDR3 is CASSLGSQQGAGYTF. CDR3 nucleotide sequence: TGTGCCAGCAGCTTAGGTAGTCAACAGGGGGCAGGCTACACCTTC. Together with reference TRBV7-2 and TRBJ1-2, the CDR3 gives the full variable domain: GAGVSQSPSNKVTEKGKDVELRCDPISGHTALYWYRQSLGQGLEFLIYFQGNSAPDKSGLPSDRFSAERTGGSVSTLTIQRTQQEDSAVYLCASSLGSQQGAGYTFGSGTRLTVV.

The chain uses TRBV6-5 and TRBJ1-2; D might be TRBD1 (5 bases). Per the germline V gene, CDR1 is MNHEY and CDR2 is SVGAGI. CDR3 length: 15 residues. V was shortened by 5 bases and J by 4 bases, with 17 bases between the two germline ends. Here the CDR3 reads CASSTQAGTPYGYTF. The CDR3 coding sequence is TGTGCCAGCAGTACTCAAGCAGGGACTCCCTATGGCTACACCTTC.

V and J are TRBV19 and TRBJ2-7; 11 bases are a match to TRBD2. This CDR3 has 14 amino acids. Trimming removed 5 bases from V and 2 bases from J; junction bases left unmatched: 2. Per the germline V gene, CDR1 is LNHDA and CDR2 is SQIVND (reference sequence). The CDR3 region is CASSLTSGTYEQYF. In nucleotides, the CDR3 is TGTGCCAGTAGTCTGACTAGCGGGACCTACGAGCAGTACTTC.

Remarks on this clone: The DNA is left out, because the CDR3 cannot be placed on it with certainty; the CDR3 is given as TCRdb lists it. The CDR3 is CASTGTFGPGDEKLFF. This chain connects TRBV2 to TRBJ1-4; whether TRBD1, the table's D call, matches the DNA was not checked. The germline gives CDR1 SNHLY, CDR2 FYNNEI. The CDR3 has 16 residues if both end residues are counted.

The J gene is TRBJ2-3, the V gene TRBV7-2; D gene ambiguous. In germline, CDR1 is SGHTA, CDR2 FQGNSA. The CDR3 spans 12 residues. V lost 5 bases, J lost 5 bases, and 8 bases lay in between. CDR3 sequence reads: CASSPYQDTQYF. CDR3 DNA: TGTGCCAGCAGCCCTTACCAAGATACGCAGTATTTT.

The chain has TRBV10-3 and TRBJ1-2; 8 nucleotides match TRBD1. Germline V CDR1 and CDR2: ENHRY, SYGVKD. The CDR3 is made up of 17 amino acids. The V segment lost 6 bases and the J segment 2 bases; nucleotides outside the gene matches: 14. The CDR3 DNA follows: TGTGCCATCAGCTCCGGACAGGGCGTAGCGGCGAACTATGGCTACACCTTC. It yields the protein CAISSGQGVAANYGYTF.

This sequence joins TRBV9 and TRBJ2-3; 9 bases fit TRBD2. The CDR3 totals 18 residues. The germline V gene has CDR1 SGDLS and CDR2 YYNGEE. V gave up 3 bases and J gave up 3 bases; unmatched junction bases: 14. The CDR3 DNA reads as TGTGCCAGCAGCGATAGCGGGAGAAATGGTGGGGGGACAGATACGCAGTATTTT. It encodes CASSDSGRNGGGTDTQYF.

The chain carries TRBV6-1 and TRBJ1-2; D is uncertain. The CDR3 totals 15 residues. The ends were cut back, 7 bases at V and 3 bases at J, with 18 bases in the middle. The germline gives CDR1 MNHNS, CDR2 SASEGT. As DNA, the CDR3 is TGTGCCAGCATTCCCGGGCCAGTTTTTTACTATGGCTACACCTTC. This translates into CASIPGPVFYYGYTF.

This chain links TRBV27 with TRBJ1-5; no reliable D call. Germline V gene data show CDR1 as MNHEY and CDR2 as SMNVEV (reference sequence). This CDR3 has 14 residues. V dropped 2 bases and J dropped 3 bases, with 8 bases sitting between them. In DNA form, the CDR3 reads TGTGCCAGCAGTTTAGGGCAGCACAATCAGCCCCAGCATTTT. Translating gives CASSLGQHNQPQHF.

This chain links TRBV19 with TRBJ1-2, with a weak D call TRBD1 (5 bases). In germline, CDR1 is LNHDA, CDR2 SQIVND (reference sequence). The length of the CDR3 is 14 residues. Trimming took off 3 bases at V and 6 bases at J, with 14 bases between the two ends. CDR3 sequence reads: CASSIGGRGDGYTF. For the CDR3, the DNA is TGTGCCAGTAGTATCGGGGGAAGGGGTGATGGCTACACCTTC.

The J gene is TRBJ1-2, the V gene TRBV7-8, with D possibly matching TRBD1 (5 bases). Per the germline V gene, CDR1 is SGHVS and CDR2 is FQNEAQ. Trimming took 1 base from V and 0 from J, leaving 9 bases between them. The CDR3 extends over 15 amino acids. CDR3 in amino acids: CASSLGMGANYGYTF. CDR3 nucleotide sequence: TGTGCCAGCAGCTTAGGGATGGGGGCTAACTATGGCTACACCTTC. Full variable domain (remainder filled in from reference TRBV7-8 and TRBJ1-2): GAGVSQSPRYKVAKRGQDVALRCDPISGHVSLFWYQQALGQGPEFLTYFQNEAQLDKSGLPSDRFFAERPEGSVSTLKIQRTQQEDSAVYLCASSLGMGANYGYTFGSGTRLTVV.

The chain employs TRBV27 and TRBJ2-1; TRBD2 agrees at 13 bases. The ends lost 3 bases at V and 0 bases at J; junction bases unmatched: 5. The CDR3 has 18 residues. Germline V CDR1 and CDR2: MNHEY, SMNVEV (reference sequence). The CDR3 sequence: CASSFIGTSGNSYNEQFF. The DNA for the CDR3 is TGTGCCAGCAGTTTCATCGGGACTAGCGGGAACTCCTACAATGAGCAGTTCTTC.

J is TRBJ1-2 and V is TRBV27; 9 bases agree with TRBD1. V trimming: 5 bases; J trimming: 8 bases; junction bases outside the gene matches: 9. From germline, CDR1 is MNHEY and CDR2 SMNVEV (reference sequence). The CDR3 runs 14 residues. DNA of the CDR3: TGTGCCAGCAGTGCCCCGGGACAGGGAGCCGGCTACACCTTC. This codes for CASSAPGQGAGYTF.

This chain joins TRBV7-8 and TRBJ2-5; TRBD1 matches 8 bases. This CDR3 comprises 15 residues. V gave up 1 base and J gave up 5 bases; unmatched junction bases: 6. Germline CDR1 is SGHVS and CDR2 is FQNEAQ. The CDR3 spells CASSLGVGQVETQYF. CDR3 sequence (DNA): TGTGCCAGCAGCTTAGGGGTGGGACAGGTGGAGACCCAGTACTTC.

J is TRBJ2-4 and V is TRBV7-2; 7 bases are shared with TRBD1. The germline V gene has CDR1 SGHTA and CDR2 FQGNSA. The J segment lost 9 bases and the V segment lost 1 base, leaving 6 bases of the junction unmatched. This CDR3 has 14 amino acids. The CDR3 protein is CASSLVAGGGIQYF. The CDR3 coding sequence is TGTGCCAGCAGCTTAGTGGCAGGGGGTGGCATTCAGTACTTC.

The rearrangement uses TRBV20-1 and TRBJ2-7, with D hard to call. Germline V gene data show CDR1 as DFQATT and CDR2 as SNEGSKA (reference sequence). V dropped 7 bases and J dropped 4 bases, with 5 bases sitting between them. The CDR3 is 9 amino acids. The CDR3 bases are TGCAGTGAGTTTTACGAGCAGTACTTC. This translates into CSEFYEQYF.

The genes are TRBV11-2 and TRBJ2-7; 8 bases are shared with TRBD2. The CDR3 runs 17 residues. CDR1 SGHAT and CDR2 FQNNGV come from the germline V gene. With V trimmed by 5 bases and J by 6 bases, 18 bases remained unmatched. DNA for the CDR3: TGTGCCAGCAGCCGTTCCACAACTAGCGGAAAAACCCTCGAGCAGTACTTC. This gives the protein CASSRSTTSGKTLEQYF.

This chain connects TRBV7-9 to TRBJ2-1; the match to TRBD2 covers 10 bases. The CDR3 totals 16 residues. With V trimmed by 2 bases and J by 9 bases, 10 bases remained unmatched. Germline V gene sequence: CDR1 SEHNR, CDR2 FQNEAQ (reference sequence). The CDR3 sequence is CASSLRPSGSPIEQFF. In DNA form, the CDR3 reads TGTGCCAGCAGCTTACGGCCTAGCGGGAGTCCCATTGAGCAGTTCTTC.

This clone was counted a few times. This sequence joins TRBV4-2 and TRBJ1-2; 8 nucleotides agree with TRBD1. Germline CDR1 LGHNA, CDR2 YNFKEQ. Germline trimming cut 1 base from V and 2 bases from J; bases unmatched to any gene: 3. The CDR3 loop spans 15 amino acids. As DNA, the CDR3 is TGTGCCAGCAGCCAAGTTAACAGGGGGAACTATGGCTACACCTTC. Translating gives CASSQVNRGNYGYTF.

The J gene is TRBJ1-5, the V gene TRBV19, with unresolved D. This CDR3 contains 13 residues. V lost 6 bases, J lost 0 bases, and 6 bases lay in between. Germline values: CDR1 LNHDA, CDR2 SQIVND (reference sequence). The CDR3: CASRYGSNQPQHF. As DNA, the CDR3 is TGTGCCAGTAGGTACGGTAGCAATCAGCCCCAGCATTTT.

The gene calls are TRBV27 and TRBJ1-1, with D hard to call. The germline V gene has CDR1 MNHEY and CDR2 SMNVEV (reference sequence). The ends were cut back, 3 bases at V and 6 bases at J, with 11 bases in the middle. The CDR3 contains 13 residues. The DNA for the CDR3 is TGTGCCAGCAGTTTTAGGAGAAACGCTGAAGCTTTCTTT. Translation gives CASSFRRNAEAFF.